Below are 15 T cell receptor beta chains sequenced from a single sample in a study of CD8 T cells in ankylosing spondylitis. TCRdb itself ran the 5' RACE reads through MiXCR, one entry per CDR3 protein. The table shows 200,000 to 250,000 distinct CDR3 sequences, with roughly 10% occurring only once. Sequences were obtained from blood, either unsorted or a sorted T cell fraction (not recorded which). The receptors here all came from a male donor with ankylosing spondylitis or in good health (not recorded which).

This clonotype was counted ten times or more. This chain uses TRBV20-1 with TRBJ1-5; possible D gene TRBD1, 5 bases. The V gene's germline CDR1 is DFQATT and CDR2 SNEGSKA (reference sequence). The V gene lost 0 bases and the J gene lost 3 bases, with 12 bases spanning the gap. The CDR3 spans 15 residues. CDR3 protein: CSARDWGLINQPQHF. Written as DNA, the CDR3 is TGCAGTGCTAGAGATTGGGGACTCATCAATCAGCCCCAGCATTTT.

This clonotype was seen a handful of times. In DNA, the CDR3 is TGTGCCAGCAGTGAAGCCCCATACGAGCAGTACTTC. It is translated as CASSEAPYEQYF. The chain joins TRBV2 to TRBJ2-7; no definite D call. The V end lost 0 bases, the J end lost 4 bases, and 4 bases lay between the germline ends. Looked up from germline, CDR1 is SNHLY and CDR2 is FYNNEI. The CDR3 is 12 residues long.

This clonotype was counted ten times or more. The V call is TRBV5-5, the J call TRBJ2-7, with D possibly called TRBD1 or TRBD2 (6 bases each). The CDR3 spans 14 residues. V lost 4 bases and J lost 4, with 15 bases in between. CDR1 and CDR2 (germline): SGHKS, YYEKEE (reference sequence). The CDR3 bases are TGTGCCAGCAGCCTCGACGGGGGCCAATACGAGCAGTACTTC. Translation gives CASSLDGGQYEQYF.

This clonotype was seen more than once but under ten times. The rearrangement uses TRBV20-1 and TRBJ1-4; D remains ambiguous. Germline CDR1 DFQATT, CDR2 SNEGSKA (reference sequence). This CDR3 region has 15 residues. V was pared by 3 bases and J by 5 bases, with 16 bases between. CDR3 nucleotides: TGCAGTGCTAGCCCTAACGGGGAAGGGAATGAAAAACTGTTTTTT. Its protein product is CSASPNGEGNEKLFF.

The chain joins TRBV7-6 to TRBJ2-3; D is uncertain. CDR3 size: 15 residues. CDR1 SGHVS and CDR2 FNYEAQ come from the germline V gene. V lost 4 bases and J 0 bases, leaving 11 bases between the germline ends. CDR3 DNA: TGTGCCAGCAGCTCTCGACGGAGTAGCACAGATACGCAGTATTTT. It translates to CASSSRRSSTDTQYF.

This clonotype was counted only a few times. V usage is TRBV5-1 and J usage is TRBJ2-6, with 12 bases that match TRBD1. After removal of 4 bases from V and 3 bases from J, the junction contained 2 bases not matched to a gene. This CDR3 comprises 16 residues. In germline, CDR1 is SGHRS, CDR2 YFSETQ. The CDR3 loop is CASSGTGGLGANVLTF. The CDR3 DNA reads TGCGCCAGCAGCGGGACAGGGGGCCTTGGGGCCAACGTCCTGACTTTC.

The rearrangement joins TRBV27 to TRBJ2-3; tentatively, D is TRBD1 (6 bases). The length of the CDR3 is 15 residues. Trimming left V 8 bases short and J 0 bases short, with 15 bases between. Germline CDR1 and CDR2: MNHEY and SMNVEV (reference sequence). Here the CDR3 reads CASGPGTLSTDTQYF. The CDR3 DNA follows: TGTGCCAGCGGTCCGGGGACACTTAGCACAGATACGCAGTATTTT.

There are a few counts of this clonotype. The genes are TRBV15 and TRBJ2-2, with D possibly matching TRBD1 (5 bases). CDR3 length: 12 residues. The V and J ends lost 3 bases and 6 bases respectively, with 5 bases between them. Germline CDR1 LNHNV, CDR2 YYDKDF (reference sequence). The CDR3 spells CATSRTAGELFF. The CDR3 DNA sequence: TGTGCCACCAGCAGGACAGCCGGGGAGCTGTTTTTT. The complete variable domain, with remaining parts taken from reference TRBV15 and TRBJ2-2, reads DAMVIQNPRYQVTQFGKPVTLSCSQTLNHNVMYWYQQKSSQAPKLLFHYYDKDFNNEADTPDNFQSRRPNTSFCFLDIRSPGLGDTAMYLCATSRTAGELFFGEGSRLTVL.

This clonotype was picked up a small number of times. This chain uses TRBV2 with TRBJ2-7, with 9 positions matching TRBD2. The CDR3 runs 15 residues. Looked up from germline, CDR1 is SNHLY and CDR2 is FYNNEI. V lost 3 bases to trimming and J lost 4 bases; unmatched junction nucleotides: 7. Written as DNA, the CDR3 is TGTGCCAGCAGTGAGATAGCGGGGGTTAAATACGAGCAGTACTTC. Its protein product is CASSEIAGVKYEQYF.

This clonotype was detected many times. The V gene is TRBV12-3 or TRBV12-4, the J gene TRBJ2-3; D is undetermined. The V end lost 7 bases, the J end lost 8 bases, and 10 bases lay between the germline ends. CDR3 length: 11 residues. This CDR3 is CASNFKGTQYF. CDR3 DNA: TGTGCCAGCAACTTTAAGGGTACGCAGTATTTT.

This clonotype was found a few times. The CDR3 sequence is CAISELSPGERTQYF. The CDR3 coding sequence is TGTGCCATCAGTGAGTTGAGTCCCGGGGAACGGACCCAGTACTTC. The chain recombines TRBV10-3 with TRBJ2-5; possibly TRBD2 for D (5 bases). This CDR3 spans 15 amino acids. Trimming took off 1 base at V and 7 bases at J, with 16 bases between the two ends. Germline values: CDR1 ENHRY, CDR2 SYGVKD.

Comment on this clonotype: The germline gene is not matched at one end of the junction; a read error may be the cause. CDR3 loop: CVSSLDVDPGEKLFF. The DNA for the CDR3 is TGCGTCAGCAGCTTGGATGTGGATCCAGGCGAAAAACTGTTTTTT. The chain recombines TRBV5-1 with TRBJ1-4, with no clear D. Germline loops: CDR1 SGHRS, CDR2 YFSETQ. This CDR3 contains 15 residues. The whole variable domain, filled in from reference TRBV5-1 and TRBJ1-4, reads KAGVTQTPRYLIKTRGQQVTLSCSPISGHRSVSWYQQTPGQGLQFLFEYFSETQRNKGNFPGRFSGRQFSNSRSEMNVSTLELGDSALYLCVSSLDVDPGEKLFFGSGTQLSVL.

This clonotype showed up many times. The J gene is TRBJ1-1, the V gene TRBV6-5; D possibly corresponds to TRBD1 (5 bases). In germline, CDR1 is MNHEY, CDR2 SVGAGI. The CDR3 sequence is 18 residues long. V dropped 0 bases and J dropped 1 base, with 18 bases sitting between them. The CDR3 is CASSYSALGGSPNTEAFF. For the CDR3, the DNA is TGTGCCAGCAGTTACTCTGCCTTGGGGGGATCCCCGAACACTGAAGCTTTCTTT.

This clonotype appeared many times. CDR3 sequence reads: CASSLADREYNEQFF. The CDR3 region has the DNA TGTGCCAGCAGCTTGGCGGACAGGGAATACAATGAGCAGTTCTTC. The rearrangement links TRBV5-5 to TRBJ2-1, with 8 bases identical to TRBD1. Per germline, CDR1 SGHKS and CDR2 YYEKEE (reference sequence). The V gene end was trimmed by 0 bases and the J gene end by 4 bases; junction bases not matched to a gene: 3. CDR3 length equals 15 residues.

The sample holds many counts of this clonotype. This chain connects TRBV12-3 or TRBV12-4 to TRBJ2-5; D is possibly TRBD2 (6 bases). The CDR3 spans 13 residues. Trimming shortened V by 6 bases and J by 5 bases, and 13 bases separated the two germline ends. CDR3 loop: CASSGGLGETQYF. The CDR3 coding sequence is TGTGCCAGCAGCGGGGGTCTCGGGGAGACCCAGTACTTC.